One sample yielded the 19 T cell receptor beta chains listed below, sequenced in a study of CD4 and CD8 cells across lung adenocarcinoma regions. MiXCR, applied by TCRdb to the PCR reads, yields one record per CDR3 protein. There are over 7,500 distinct CDR3 sequences in the sample; 50% occur only once, and less than 60% lies in the top ten. The sequenced material came from CD8+ T cells from the margin of a lung tumor. The receptors come from a female donor with lung adenocarcinoma. The CD4 and CD8 labels of this study may be unreliable.

This clonotype was counted between two and nine times. This chain connects TRBV6-2 or TRBV6-3 to TRBJ1-1, with 9 nucleotides matching TRBD1. This CDR3 has 17 amino acids. Germline V gene sequence: CDR1 MNHEY, CDR2 SVGEGT. With V trimmed by 0 bases and J by 3 bases, 8 bases remained unmatched. The CDR3 region has the DNA TGTGCCAGCAGTTACTCGACAGGGGGACGTAGGGACACTGAAGCTTTCTTT. Translated, it gives CASSYSTGGRRDTEAFF.

The chain uses TRBV6-1 and TRBJ2-3; TRBD2 agrees at 15 bases. CDR1 MNHNS and CDR2 SASEGT come from the germline V gene. With V trimmed by 6 bases and J by 7 bases, 11 bases remained unmatched. The CDR3 covers 17 residues. For the CDR3, the DNA is TGTGCCAGCAGCCTATCCGGGACTAGCGGGAGGATGAATACGCAGTATTTT. This translates into CASSLSGTSGRMNTQYF.

This clonotype was observed at least ten times. The chain links TRBV6-1 to TRBJ1-6; TRBD1 agrees at 9 bases. Germline loops: CDR1 MNHNS, CDR2 SASEGT. V lost 6 bases and J lost 0; bases outside the gene matches: 18. The CDR3 length is 21 residues. CDR3 in DNA: TGTGCCAGCAGCCCTACCAGGACAGGGGCTTCACCAAGCTCCTATAATTCACCCCTCCACTTT. The encoded protein is CASSPTRTGASPSSYNSPLHF.

Points on this clonotype: It is unclear where the CDR3 begins or ends on the DNA, so no DNA is shown, and the CDR3 is as TCRdb lists it. The chain has TRBV10-2 and TRBJ2-4; the D call in the table, TRBD1, was not verified against the DNA. The germline gives CDR1 WSHSY, CDR2 SAAADI. The CDR3 adds up to 14 amino acids, both ends counted. CDR3 sequence reads: CGGWGRGAKNTQYF.

This clonotype was detected many times. This chain joins TRBV7-3 and TRBJ2-1, with 7 bases matching TRBD2. From germline, CDR1 is SGHTA and CDR2 FQGTGA. The junction had 8 bases not matched to a gene; V was cut back by 2 bases and J by 7 bases. The CDR3 has 15 residues. CDR3 protein: CASSLRGRAENEQFF. For the CDR3, the DNA is TGTGCCAGCAGCTTACGTGGGAGGGCCGAGAATGAGCAGTTCTTC.

This chain connects TRBV7-2 to TRBJ1-1; unclear D gene. Germline loops: CDR1 SGHTA, CDR2 FQGNSA. Deletions cut 5 bases from V and 3 bases from J, with 10 bases between. This CDR3 has 13 amino acids. The CDR3 is CASSAGSYTEAFF. The CDR3 DNA reads TGTGCCAGCAGCGCCGGAAGCTACACTGAAGCTTTCTTT.

The rearrangement joins TRBV30 to TRBJ1-2, with a possible D match to TRBD1 (5 bases). There are 13 residues in the CDR3. Trimming stripped 1 base from V and 4 bases from J, with 10 bases between. Per the germline V gene, CDR1 is GTSNPN and CDR2 is SVGIG (reference sequence). The CDR3: CAWSAGSSYGYTF. The CDR3 DNA sequence: TGTGCCTGGAGTGCAGGGAGTAGCTATGGCTACACCTTC.

This clonotype has a count of ten or more. The chain couples TRBV6-1 to TRBJ2-2; no clear D. CDR3 length: 16 amino acids. V lost 4 bases and J lost 3, with 15 bases in between. Germline V CDR1 and CDR2: MNHNS, SASEGT. CDR3 residues: CASSVASRPYTGELFF. Here the CDR3 DNA reads TGTGCCAGCAGTGTGGCGTCGAGGCCCTACACCGGGGAGCTGTTTTTT.

This clonotype has more than one count but fewer than ten. This chain uses TRBV7-2 with TRBJ2-7; D not certain. The ends were cut back, 4 bases at V and 0 bases at J, with 10 bases in the middle. The CDR3 sequence is 14 residues long. Germline lookup yields CDR1 SGHTA and CDR2 FQGNSA. CDR3 nucleotide sequence: TGTGCCAGCAGCTCATCTAGGGCCTCCTACGAGCAGTACTTC. As protein: CASSSSRASYEQYF.

V is TRBV25-1 and J is TRBJ2-1; D remains ambiguous. CDR3 length: 11 residues. Between the trimmed V and J ends, which lost 4 bases and 8 bases, there was a span of 6 bases. The germline V gene has CDR1 MGHDK and CDR2 SYGVNS. The CDR3 reads CASSGPHEQFF. Written as DNA, the CDR3 is TGTGCCAGCAGTGGACCCCATGAGCAGTTCTTC. The whole variable domain, filled in from reference TRBV25-1 and TRBJ2-1, reads EADIYQTPRYLVIGTGKKITLECSQTMGHDKMYWYQQDPGMELHLIHYSYGVNSTEKGDLSSESTVSRIRTEHFPLTLESARPSHTSQYLCASSGPHEQFFGPGTRLTVL.

The chain joins TRBV7-9 to TRBJ2-3, with D possibly matching TRBD1 (6 bases). The J call is doubtful: the DNA matches TRBJ2-7 better. The CDR3 covers 15 residues. Germline loops: CDR1 SEHNR, CDR2 FQNEAQ (reference sequence). The CDR3 protein is CASSLEGQCSYEQYV. In DNA, the CDR3 is TGTGCCAGCAGCTTAGAAGGACAGTGCTCCTACGAGCAGTACGTC.

The J gene is TRBJ2-1, the V gene TRBV6-2 or TRBV6-3; 14 nucleotides align to TRBD2. The DNA end lines up better with TRBJ2-5; the J call may be wrong. This CDR3 has 20 residues. The germline CDR1 and CDR2 sequences are MNHEY and SVGEGT. CDR3 region: CASSLDLRLAGGPSQETQYF. The DNA for the CDR3 is TGTGCCAGCAGCCTGGACCTCAGACTAGCGGGAGGGCCGTCCCAAGAGACCCAGTACTTC.

This clonotype showed up many times. V is TRBV10-1 and J is TRBJ2-5, with D perhaps TRBD1 (6 bases). Per the germline V gene, CDR1 is WNHNN and CDR2 is SYGVQD (reference sequence). This CDR3 has 12 residues. With 7 bases removed from V and 5 bases from J, the gap between germline ends came to 11 bases. The CDR3 DNA is TGCGCCAGCAAGGGGGATGGTGAGACCCAGTACTTC. Protein product: CASKGDGETQYF.

This clonotype has ten or more counts. V and J are TRBV6-1 and TRBJ1-1; D possibly corresponds to TRBD1 (6 bases). The CDR3 covers 13 residues. Trimming removed 6 bases from V and 3 bases from J, with 11 bases in between. Germline assignment: CDR1 MNHNS and CDR2 SASEGT. The CDR3, as DNA: TGTGCCAGCAGGGTTCCAGGGGACACTGAAGCTTTCTTT. Its translation is CASRVPGDTEAFF.

This clonotype was observed at least ten times. The rearrangement uses TRBV6-5 and TRBJ1-1; 7 nucleotides align to TRBD1. Germline assignment: CDR1 MNHEY and CDR2 SVGAGI. This CDR3 has 15 residues. The J segment lost 1 base and the V segment lost 5 bases, leaving 7 bases of the junction unmatched. The CDR3 DNA sequence: TGTGCCAGCAGTAACTACAGGGGTAGGAACACTGAAGCTTTCTTT. Protein: CASSNYRGRNTEAFF.

This clonotype came up a few times. This chain joins TRBV30 and TRBJ2-1; 9 nucleotides align to TRBD1. CDR3 size: 14 residues. The V gene end was trimmed by 4 bases and the J gene end by 6 bases; junction bases not matched to a gene: 7. Germline V lookup: CDR1 GTSNPN, CDR2 SVGIG (reference sequence). The CDR3 bases are TGTGCCTGGAATGGACAGGGGAAACCCAATGAGCAGTTCTTC. As protein: CAWNGQGKPNEQFF.

Judged by abundance, this clonotype is medium-sized. The chain links TRBV10-2 to TRBJ2-1; perhaps TRBD1 as D (6 bases). The CDR3 sequence is 15 residues long. Trimming pared 4 bases from V and 8 bases from J, leaving 18 bases between. Germline loops: CDR1 WSHSY, CDR2 SAAADI. The CDR3 region is CASSVEKQGKDEQFF. DNA for the CDR3: TGCGCCAGCAGTGTGGAAAAACAGGGAAAAGATGAGCAGTTCTTC.

The V and J genes are TRBV6-1 and TRBJ1-6; perhaps TRBD1 as D (6 bases). Germline V CDR1 and CDR2: MNHNS, SASEGT. V shed 5 bases and J shed 10 bases, with 18 bases lying between them. The CDR3 runs 15 residues. CDR3 sequence (DNA): TGTGCCAGCAGTCGCGTTCAGGGGCCCCAGTCACCCCTCCACTTT. Its protein is CASSRVQGPQSPLHF.

This clonotype was recorded once. At one end the junction does not follow the germline gene, possibly because of a read error. The chain links TRBV4-1 to TRBJ2-1, with unresolved D. This CDR3 is built from 14 residues. Germline lookup yields CDR1 MGHRA and CDR2 YSYEKL. The CDR3 sequence is CASSQRPSSDEQFF. The CDR3 DNA reads TGCGCCAGCAGCCAACGACCGAGCAGCGATGAGCAGTTTTTC.